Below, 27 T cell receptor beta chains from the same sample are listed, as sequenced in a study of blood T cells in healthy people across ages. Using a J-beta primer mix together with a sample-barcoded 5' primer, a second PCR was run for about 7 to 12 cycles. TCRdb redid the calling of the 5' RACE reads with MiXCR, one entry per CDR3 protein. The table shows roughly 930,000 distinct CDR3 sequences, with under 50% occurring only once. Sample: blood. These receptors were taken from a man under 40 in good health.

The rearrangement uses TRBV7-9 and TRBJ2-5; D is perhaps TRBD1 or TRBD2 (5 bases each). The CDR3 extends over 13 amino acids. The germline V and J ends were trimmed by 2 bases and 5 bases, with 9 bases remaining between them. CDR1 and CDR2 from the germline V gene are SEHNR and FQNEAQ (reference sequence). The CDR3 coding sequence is TGTGCCAGCAGCTTACCAGAGGGGGAGACCCAGTACTTC. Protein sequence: CASSLPEGETQYF.

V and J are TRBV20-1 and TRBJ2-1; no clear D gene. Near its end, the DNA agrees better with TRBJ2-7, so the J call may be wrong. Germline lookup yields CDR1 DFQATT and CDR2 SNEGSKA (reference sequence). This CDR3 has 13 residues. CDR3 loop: CSARESSYNEQYF. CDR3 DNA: TGCAGTGCTAGAGAGAGCTCCTACAATGAGCAGTACTTC.

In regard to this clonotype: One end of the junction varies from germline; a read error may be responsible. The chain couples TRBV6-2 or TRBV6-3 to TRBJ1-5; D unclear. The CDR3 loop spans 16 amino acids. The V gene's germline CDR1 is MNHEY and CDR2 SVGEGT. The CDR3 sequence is CASGYVTGYGNQPQHF. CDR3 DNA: TGTGCCAGCGGTTACGTAACGGGTTATGGCAATCAGCCCCAGCATTTT.

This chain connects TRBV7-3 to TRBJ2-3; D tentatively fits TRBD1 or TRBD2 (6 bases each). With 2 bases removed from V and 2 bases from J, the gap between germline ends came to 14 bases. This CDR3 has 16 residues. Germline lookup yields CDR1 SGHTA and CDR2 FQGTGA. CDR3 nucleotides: TGTGCCAGCAGCTTAGGTGGGGGGCCTTTCACAGATACGCAGTATTTT. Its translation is CASSLGGGPFTDTQYF.

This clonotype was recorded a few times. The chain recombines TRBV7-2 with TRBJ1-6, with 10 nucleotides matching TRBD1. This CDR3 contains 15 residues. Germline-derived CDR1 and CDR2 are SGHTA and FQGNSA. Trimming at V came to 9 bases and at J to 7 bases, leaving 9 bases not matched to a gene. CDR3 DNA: TGTGCCAGTAGCCCCTGGACAGGGGGAAATTCACCCCTCCACTTT. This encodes CASSPWTGGNSPLHF.

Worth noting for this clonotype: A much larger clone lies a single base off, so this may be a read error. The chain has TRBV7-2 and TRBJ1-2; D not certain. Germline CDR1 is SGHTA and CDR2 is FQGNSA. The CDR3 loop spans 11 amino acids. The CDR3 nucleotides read TGTGCCAGCAGCCCCAGCTATGGCCACACCTTC. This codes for CASSPSYGHTF. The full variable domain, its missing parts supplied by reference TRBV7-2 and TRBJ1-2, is GAGVSQSPSNKVTEKGKDVELRCDPISGHTALYWYRQSLGQGLEFLIYFQGNSAPDKSGLPSDRFSAERTGGSVSTLTIQRTQQEDSAVYLCASSPSYGHTFGSGTRLTVV.

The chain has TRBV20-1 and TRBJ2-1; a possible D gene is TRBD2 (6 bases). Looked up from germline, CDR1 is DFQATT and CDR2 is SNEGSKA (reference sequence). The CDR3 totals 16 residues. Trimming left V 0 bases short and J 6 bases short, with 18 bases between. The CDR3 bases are TGCAGTGCTAGAGAACTAGCCATTGGGGCCTTCAATGAGCAGTTCTTC. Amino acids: CSARELAIGAFNEQFF.

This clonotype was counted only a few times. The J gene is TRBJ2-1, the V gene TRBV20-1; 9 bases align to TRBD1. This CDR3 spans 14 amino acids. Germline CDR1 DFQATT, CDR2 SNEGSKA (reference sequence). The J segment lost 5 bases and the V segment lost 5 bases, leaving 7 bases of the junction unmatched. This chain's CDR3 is CSAVTGGADNEQFF. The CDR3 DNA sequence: TGCAGTGCTGTAACAGGGGGCGCGGACAATGAGCAGTTCTTC.

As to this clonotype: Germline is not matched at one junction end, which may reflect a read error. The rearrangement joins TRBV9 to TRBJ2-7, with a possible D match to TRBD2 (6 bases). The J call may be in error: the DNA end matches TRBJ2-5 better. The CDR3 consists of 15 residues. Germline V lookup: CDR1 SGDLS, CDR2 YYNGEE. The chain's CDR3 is CACSVDTGSSETQYF. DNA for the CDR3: TGTGCCTGCAGCGTAGACACCGGGAGCTCCGAGACCCAGTACTTC.

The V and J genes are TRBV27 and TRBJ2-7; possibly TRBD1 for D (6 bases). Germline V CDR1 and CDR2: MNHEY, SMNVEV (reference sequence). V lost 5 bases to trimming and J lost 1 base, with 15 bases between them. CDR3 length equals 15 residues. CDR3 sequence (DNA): TGTGCCAGCAGTATTAGGGGGTCGGCGTCCTACGAGCAGTACTTC. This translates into CASSIRGSASYEQYF.

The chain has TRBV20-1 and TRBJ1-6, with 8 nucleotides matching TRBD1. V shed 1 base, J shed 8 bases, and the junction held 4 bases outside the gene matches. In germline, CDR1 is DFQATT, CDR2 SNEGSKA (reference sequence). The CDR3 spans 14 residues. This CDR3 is CSARGPDRDSPLHF. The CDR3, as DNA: TGCAGTGCTAGAGGCCCGGACAGGGATTCACCCCTCCACTTT.

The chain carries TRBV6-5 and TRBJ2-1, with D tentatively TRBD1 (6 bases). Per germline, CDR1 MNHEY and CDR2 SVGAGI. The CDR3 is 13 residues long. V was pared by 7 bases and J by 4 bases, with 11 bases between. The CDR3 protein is CASTGHPYNEQFF. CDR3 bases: TGTGCCAGCACGGGACACCCTTACAATGAGCAGTTCTTC.

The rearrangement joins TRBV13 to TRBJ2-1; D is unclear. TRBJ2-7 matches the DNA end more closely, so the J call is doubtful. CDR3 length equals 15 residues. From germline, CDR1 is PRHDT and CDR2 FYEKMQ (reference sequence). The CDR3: CASSLRTVTYNEQYF. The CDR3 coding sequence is TGTGCCAGCAGCTTAAGGACGGTGACCTACAATGAGCAGTACTTC.

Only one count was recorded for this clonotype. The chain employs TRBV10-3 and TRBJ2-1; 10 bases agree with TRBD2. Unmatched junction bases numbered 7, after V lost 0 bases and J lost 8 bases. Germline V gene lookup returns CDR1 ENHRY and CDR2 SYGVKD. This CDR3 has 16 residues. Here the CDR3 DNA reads TGTGCCATCAGTGAGTCAGGAGCGGGGGGGCCCTATGAGCAGTTCTTC. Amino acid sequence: CAISESGAGGPYEQFF.

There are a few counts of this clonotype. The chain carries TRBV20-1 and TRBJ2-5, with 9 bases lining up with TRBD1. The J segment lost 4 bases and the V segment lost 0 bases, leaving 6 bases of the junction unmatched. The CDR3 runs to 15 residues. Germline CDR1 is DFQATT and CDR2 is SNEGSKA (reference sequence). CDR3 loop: CSARDPGQGGETQYF. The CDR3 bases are TGCAGTGCTAGAGATCCGGGACAGGGCGGAGAGACCCAGTACTTC.

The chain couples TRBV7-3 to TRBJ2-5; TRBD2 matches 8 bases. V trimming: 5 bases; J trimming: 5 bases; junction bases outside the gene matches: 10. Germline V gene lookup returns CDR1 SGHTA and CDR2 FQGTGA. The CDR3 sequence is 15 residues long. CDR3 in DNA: TGTGCCAGCAGCCGCACCGGGACTAGTGGCGAGACCCAGTACTTC. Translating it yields CASSRTGTSGETQYF.

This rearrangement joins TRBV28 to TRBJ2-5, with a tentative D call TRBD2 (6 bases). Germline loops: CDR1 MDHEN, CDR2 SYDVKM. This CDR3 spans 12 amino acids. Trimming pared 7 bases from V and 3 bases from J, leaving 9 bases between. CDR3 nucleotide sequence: TGTGCCAGCAAGCCTAGCGAAGAGACCCAGTACTTC. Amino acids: CASKPSEETQYF.

CDR3 loop: CATSRDVGRQQYF. The CDR3, as DNA: TGTGCCACCAGCAGAGATGTGGGGCGCCAGCAGTACTTC. This chain joins TRBV15 and TRBJ2-7; D might be TRBD1 (5 bases). Germline V gene data show CDR1 as LNHNV and CDR2 as YYDKDF (reference sequence). The CDR3 covers 13 residues. V was clipped by 0 bases and J by 8 bases, with 11 bases between them.

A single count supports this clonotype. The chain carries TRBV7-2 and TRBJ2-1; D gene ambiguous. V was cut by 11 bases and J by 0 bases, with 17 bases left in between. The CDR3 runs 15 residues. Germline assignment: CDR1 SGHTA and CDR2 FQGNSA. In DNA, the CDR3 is TGTGCCTGCACCAACTCATTGAGCTCCTACAATGAGCAGTTCTTC. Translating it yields CACTNSLSSYNEQFF.

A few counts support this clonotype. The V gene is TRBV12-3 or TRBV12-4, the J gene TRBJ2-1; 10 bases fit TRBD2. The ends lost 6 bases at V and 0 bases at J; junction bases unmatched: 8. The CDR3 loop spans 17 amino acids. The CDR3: CASRPTSGVSSYNEQFF. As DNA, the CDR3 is TGTGCCAGCAGACCCACTAGCGGGGTAAGCTCCTACAATGAGCAGTTCTTC.

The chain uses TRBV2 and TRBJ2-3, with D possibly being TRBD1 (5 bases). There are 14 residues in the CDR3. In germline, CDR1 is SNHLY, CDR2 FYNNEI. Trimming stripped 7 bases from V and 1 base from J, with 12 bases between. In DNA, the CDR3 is TGTGCCAGCAAAGGGGCATCGGGCACAGATACGCAGTATTTT. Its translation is CASKGASGTDTQYF. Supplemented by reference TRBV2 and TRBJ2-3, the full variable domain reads EPEVTQTPSHQVTQMGQEVILRCVPISNHLYFYWYRQILGQKVEFLVSFYNNEISEKSEIFDDQFSVERPDGSNFTLKIRSTKLEDSAMYFCASKGASGTDTQYFGPGTRLTVL.

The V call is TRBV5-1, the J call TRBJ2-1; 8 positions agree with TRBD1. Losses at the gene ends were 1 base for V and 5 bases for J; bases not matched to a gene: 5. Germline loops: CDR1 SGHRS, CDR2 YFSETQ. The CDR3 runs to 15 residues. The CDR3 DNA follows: TGCGCCAGCAGCTTGTATGGACAGGGCGACAATGAGCAGTTCTTC. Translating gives CASSLYGQGDNEQFF.

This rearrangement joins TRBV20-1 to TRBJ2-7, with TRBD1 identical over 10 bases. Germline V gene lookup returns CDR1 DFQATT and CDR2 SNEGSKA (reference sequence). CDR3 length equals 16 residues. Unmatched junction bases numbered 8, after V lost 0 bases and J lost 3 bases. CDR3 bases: TGCAGTGCTAGAGAGGGGGACAGGGGAGGCCACTACGAGCAGTACTTC. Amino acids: CSAREGDRGGHYEQYF.

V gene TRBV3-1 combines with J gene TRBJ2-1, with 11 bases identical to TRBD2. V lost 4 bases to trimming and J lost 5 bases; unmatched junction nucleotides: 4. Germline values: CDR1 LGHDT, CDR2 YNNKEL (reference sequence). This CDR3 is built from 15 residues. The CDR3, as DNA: TGTGCCAGCAGCCCTAGCGGGGGGAGAAACAATGAGCAGTTCTTC. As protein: CASSPSGGRNNEQFF.

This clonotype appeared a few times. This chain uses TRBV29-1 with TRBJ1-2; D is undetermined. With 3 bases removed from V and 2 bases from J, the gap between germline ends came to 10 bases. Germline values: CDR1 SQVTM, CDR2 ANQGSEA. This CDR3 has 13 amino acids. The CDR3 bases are TGCAGCGTTGACGCAGATGGGAACTATGGCTACACCTTC. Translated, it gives CSVDADGNYGYTF. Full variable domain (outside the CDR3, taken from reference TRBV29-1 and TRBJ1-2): SAVISQKPSRDICQRGTSLTIQCQVDSQVTMMFWYRQQPGQSLTLIATANQGSEATYESGFVIDKFPISRPNLTFSTLTVSNMSPEDSSIYLCSVDADGNYGYTFGSGTRLTVV.

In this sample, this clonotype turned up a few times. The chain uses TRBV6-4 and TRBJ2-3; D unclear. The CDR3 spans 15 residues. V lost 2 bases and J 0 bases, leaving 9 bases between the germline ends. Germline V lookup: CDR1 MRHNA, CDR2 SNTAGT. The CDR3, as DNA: TGTGCCAGCAGTGACGCCCCCTCGAGCACAGATACGCAGTATTTT. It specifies CASSDAPSSTDTQYF.

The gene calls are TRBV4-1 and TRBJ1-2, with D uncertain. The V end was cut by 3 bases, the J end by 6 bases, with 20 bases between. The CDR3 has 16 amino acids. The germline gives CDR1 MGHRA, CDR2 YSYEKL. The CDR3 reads CASSHKILPGNDGYTF. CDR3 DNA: TGCGCCAGCAGCCACAAGATCCTCCCTGGGAACGATGGCTACACCTTC.